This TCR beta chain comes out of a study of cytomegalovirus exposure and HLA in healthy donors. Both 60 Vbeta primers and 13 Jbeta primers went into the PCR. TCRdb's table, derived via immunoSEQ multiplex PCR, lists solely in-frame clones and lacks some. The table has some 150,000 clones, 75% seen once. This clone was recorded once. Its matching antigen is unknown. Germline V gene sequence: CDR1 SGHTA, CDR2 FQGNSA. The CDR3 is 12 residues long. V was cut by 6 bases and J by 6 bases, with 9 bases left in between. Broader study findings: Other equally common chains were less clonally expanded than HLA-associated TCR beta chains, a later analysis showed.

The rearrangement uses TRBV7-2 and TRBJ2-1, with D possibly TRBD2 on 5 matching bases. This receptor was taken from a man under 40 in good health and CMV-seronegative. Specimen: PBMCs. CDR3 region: CASSRTPNEQFF. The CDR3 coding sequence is TGTGCCAGCAGTAGGACTCCCAATGAGCAGTTCTTC.